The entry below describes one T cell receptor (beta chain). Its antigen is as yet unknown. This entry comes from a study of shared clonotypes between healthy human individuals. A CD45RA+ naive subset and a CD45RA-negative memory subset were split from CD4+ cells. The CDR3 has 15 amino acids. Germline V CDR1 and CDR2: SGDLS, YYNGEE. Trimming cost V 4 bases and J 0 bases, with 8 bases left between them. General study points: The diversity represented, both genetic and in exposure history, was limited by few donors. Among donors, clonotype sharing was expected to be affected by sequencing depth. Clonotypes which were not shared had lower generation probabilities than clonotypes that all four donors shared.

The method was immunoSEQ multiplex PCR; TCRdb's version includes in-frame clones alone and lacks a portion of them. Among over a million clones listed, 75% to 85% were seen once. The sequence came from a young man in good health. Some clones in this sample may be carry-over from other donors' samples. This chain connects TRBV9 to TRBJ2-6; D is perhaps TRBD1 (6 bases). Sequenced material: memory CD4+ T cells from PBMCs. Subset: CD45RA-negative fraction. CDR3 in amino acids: CASSSQGSGANVLTF. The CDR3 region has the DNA TGTGCCAGCAGCTCACAGGGCTCTGGGGCCAACGTCCTGACTTTC.